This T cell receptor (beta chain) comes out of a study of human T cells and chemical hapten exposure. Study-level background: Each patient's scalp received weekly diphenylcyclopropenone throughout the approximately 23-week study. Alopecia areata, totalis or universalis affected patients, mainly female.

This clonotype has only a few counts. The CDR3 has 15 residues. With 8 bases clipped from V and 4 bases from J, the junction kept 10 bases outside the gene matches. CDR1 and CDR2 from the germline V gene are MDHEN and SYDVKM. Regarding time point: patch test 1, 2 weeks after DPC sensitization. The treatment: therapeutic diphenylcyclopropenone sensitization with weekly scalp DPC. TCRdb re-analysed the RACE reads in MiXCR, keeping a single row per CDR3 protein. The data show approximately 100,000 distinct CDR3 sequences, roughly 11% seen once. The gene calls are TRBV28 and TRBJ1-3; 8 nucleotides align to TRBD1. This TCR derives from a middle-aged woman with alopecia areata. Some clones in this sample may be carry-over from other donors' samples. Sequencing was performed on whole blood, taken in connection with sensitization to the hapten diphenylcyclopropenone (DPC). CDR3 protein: CASLLTGAEGNTIYF. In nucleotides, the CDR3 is TGTGCCAGCCTTCTGACAGGGGCGGAAGGAAACACCATATATTTT. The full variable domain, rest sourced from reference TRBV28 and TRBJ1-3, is DVKVTQSSRYLVKRTGEKVFLECVQDMDHENMFWYRQDPGLGLRLIYFSYDVKMKEKGDIPEGYSVSREKKERFSLILESASTNQTSMYLCASLLTGAEGNTIYFGEGSWLTVV.